A single T cell receptor (beta chain) is shown here with its context. The sample holds a few counts of this clonotype. Its antigen is still unknown. No much larger clonotype is one base removed from it; base qualities were not supplied. The listed sequencing device is Illumina HiSeq 2500. Quantitative 5'-RACE with molecular barcodes was the method used to prepare the TCR beta libraries. The published analysis was carried out like this. A new computational method based on a probabilistic model of VDJ rearrangement was used to identify disease-linked TCR variants. In TCRdb, the public reads were trimmed at Q25 with fastp and aligned with MiXCR, with productive beta chains retained. Identical CDR3 protein sequences are pooled into one entry, listed with their most common genes and DNA. In this record, the V and J calls reflect TCRdb's handling and not the investigators' own analysis. This sample comprises 150,000 to 200,000 distinct CDR3 sequences, under 15% of them detected only once. The ten largest clones add up to approximately 10% of the sample.

These data originate in a study of CD8 T cells in ankylosing spondylitis (dated by TCRdb to 2015 to 2018). Study-wide context: T cell receptor beta repertoires were profiled in healthy donors and ankylosing spondylitis patients so that disease-linked TCR variants could be found. The full study cohort comprised around 23 ankylosing spondylitis patients and 85 to 120 healthy donors. Samples of peripheral blood were taken, and for ankylosing spondylitis patients, synovial fluid was collected as well. General conclusions and limits of the study: The disease-linked clones were reported to be significantly enriched in matched synovial fluid samples from ankylosing spondylitis patients. The disease-linked clones showed a CD8+ phenotype and occurred at relatively low frequencies in peripheral blood. Some TCR beta motif variants had previously been reported in synovial fluid and blood of reactive arthritis patients, which suggested common disease-initiation mechanisms. Blood from ankylosing spondylitis patients appeared to be characterized by a TCR beta motif composed of eight highly homologous amino acid variants.

V and J are truncated by 0 bases and 2 bases respectively, leaving an intervening sequence of 11 bases. Spanning cysteine to phenylalanine, the CDR3 consists of 15 amino acids. Only the CDR3 portion is preserved as DNA: 45 bases, with reading frame beginning at the first base. Based on the germline V gene (reference sequence), the CDR1 and CDR2 sequences are DFQATT and SNEGSKA. The chain was built from TRBV20-1 and TRBJ1-3, with a weak D call of TRBD1 (6 bases match). Sequencing was done on a sample of blood, either unsorted or a sorted T cell fraction (not recorded which). This TCR derives from a female donor with ankylosing spondylitis or in good health (not recorded which). The nucleotides are TGCAGTGCTAGAGATAGGGGGAAGGCTGGAAACACCATATATTTT. The encoded protein is CSARDRGKAGNTIYF.